The entry below describes one T cell receptor (beta chain). Its antigen remains unknown. The record originates from a study of T cells after yellow fever vaccination. Overall study context: Fractions of low cell number were prepared using SMART-Seq v4 Ultra Low Input. Regarding the study as a whole: A secondary response was less intense yet reached its peak sooner, at day 5 versus 15. Abundant clonotypes from the bulk population could have been carried over as contaminants into FACS-sorted repertoires.

They built TCR cDNA with 5'RACE template switching, a step that put in a universal primer site and UMIs. MiXCR, run by TCRdb on the 5' RACE reads, gives a single entry per CDR3 protein. The table lists approximately 250,000 distinct CDR3 sequences, about 5.2% of them singletons, with roughly 3.5% in the top ten. The V end was cut by 0 bases, the J end by 3 bases, with 3 bases between. This CDR3 is built from 13 residues. Germline V gene lookup returns CDR1 MNHEY and CDR2 SVGAGI. The source was CD4+ T cells sorted from PBMCs, collected on the day of the yellow fever booster vaccination. The sequence came from a young man who received the YFV17D yellow fever vaccine. The chain couples TRBV6-5 to TRBJ1-5; D is uncertain. This chain's CDR3 is CASSYSLNQPQHF. CDR3 nucleotide sequence: TGTGCCAGCAGTTACTCGCTCAATCAGCCCCAGCATTTT.